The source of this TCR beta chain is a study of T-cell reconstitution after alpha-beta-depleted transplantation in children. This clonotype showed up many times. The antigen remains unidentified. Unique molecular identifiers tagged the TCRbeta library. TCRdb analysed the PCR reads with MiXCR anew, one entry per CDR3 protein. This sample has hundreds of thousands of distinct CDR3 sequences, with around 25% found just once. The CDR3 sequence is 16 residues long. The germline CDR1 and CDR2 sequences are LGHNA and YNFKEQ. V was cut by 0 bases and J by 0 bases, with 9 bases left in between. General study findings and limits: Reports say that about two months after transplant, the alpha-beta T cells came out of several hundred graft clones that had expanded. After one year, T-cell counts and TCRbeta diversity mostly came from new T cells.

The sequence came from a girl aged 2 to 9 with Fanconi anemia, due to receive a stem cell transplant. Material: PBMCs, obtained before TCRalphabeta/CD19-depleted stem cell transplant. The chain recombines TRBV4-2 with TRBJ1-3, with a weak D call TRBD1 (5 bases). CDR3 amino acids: CASSQDHRFSGNTIYF. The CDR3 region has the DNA TGTGCCAGCAGCCAAGATCACAGGTTCTCTGGAAACACCATATATTTT.